A selection of T cell receptor beta chains follows, all from one sample in a study of PD-L1 blockade in urothelial cancer. Method: immunoSEQ multiplex PCR; TCRdb's copy keeps in-frame clones and lacks some. The table records about 38,000 clones, 80% to 95% of them present only once. Sequencing used PBMCs, obtained around atezolizumab (anti-PD-L1) treatment. The origin of the receptors is a man in his 70s with urothelial cancer. CDR3s include the opening cysteine and the closing phenylalanine or tryptophan. Fields, in order: J gene, clone size, V gene, D gene, CDR3 length, CDR3 DNA, CDR3 protein. D genes are given only for firm matches. Clone sizes are given selectively: once, few, many, or a class where the clone is expanded.

>TRBJ2-1|-|TRBV18|TRBD2|16
TGTGCCAGCTCACCACCGTCGGCGGGAGTGAGTAATGAGCAGTTCTTC
CASSPPSAGVSNEQFF
>TRBJ1-2|-|TRBV6-5|-|14
TGTGCCAGCAGTTACGTACAGGCGAACTATGGCTACACCTTC
CASSYVQANYGYTF
>TRBJ2-7|-|TRBV28|TRBD1|15
TGTGCCAGCAGTATTGAGGGACAGGGGCTTTACGAGCAGTACTTC
CASSIEGQGLYEQYF
>TRBJ2-5|-|TRBV5-4|TRBD2|16
TGTGCCAGCAGCATTGGGACTAGCGGGAGGGAAGAGACCCAGTACTTC
CASSIGTSGREETQYF
>TRBJ2-3|once|TRBV18|TRBD2|16
TGTGCCAGCTCACCAGAGAGGAGCGGGAGCCCAGATACGCAGTATTTT
CASSPERSGSPDTQYF
>TRBJ2-1|-|TRBV7-3|TRBD1|16
TGTGCCAGCAGCTTAATTAGGGGACAGGGGAGGAATGAGCAGTTCTTC
CASSLIRGQGRNEQFF
>TRBJ2-7|-|TRBV28|TRBD2|16
TGTGCCAGCACCCCGGCGGGAGGGGCCCGCTCCTACGAGCAGTACTTC
CASTPAGGARSYEQYF
>TRBJ2-5|-|TRBV5-1|TRBD2|15
TGCGCCAGCAGCCGTGCGGGAGGCTCAGGAGAGACCCAGTACTTC
CASSRAGGSGETQYF
>TRBJ2-5|-|TRBV9|TRBD2|13
TGTGCCAGCAGCGGGCTAGCGGGCGAGACCCAGTACTTC
CASSGLAGETQYF
>TRBJ1-1|-|TRBV20-1|-|11
TGCAGTGGTGAGGGGGAGACTGAAGCTTTCTTT
CSGEGETEAFF
>TRBJ1-2|-|TRBV30|TRBD1|17
TGTGCCTGGGGACCCCCGGGACAGGGGACCCTTAACTATGGCTACACCTTC
CAWGPPGQGTLNYGYTF
>TRBJ1-5|-|TRBV28|-|13
TGTGCCAGCAGTTTACTTAGCAATCAGCCCCAGCATTTT
CASSLLSNQPQHF
>TRBJ1-1|-|TRBV28|-|15
TGTGCCAGCAGTTTATTACCGGGGGGGAACACTGAAGCTTTCTTT
CASSLLPGGNTEAFF
>TRBJ2-7|once|TRBV10-1|TRBD2|16
TGCGCCAGCAGTGAGACTACGGGAGGGCCCAGGAACGAGCAGTACTTC
CASSETTGGPRNEQYF
>TRBJ2-7|-|TRBV7-9|-|15
TGTGCCAGCTCCCCCGGGGTTCAGGTCTCCTACGAGCAGTACTTC
CASSPGVQVSYEQYF
>TRBJ2-2|-|TRBV15|-|18
TGTGCCACCAGCAGAGTCCGAATAAGCGGGTCTTACACCGGGGAGCTGTTTTTT
CATSRVRISGSYTGELFF
>TRBJ2-3|-|TRBV29-1|TRBD2|13
TGCAGCGCCCGGCGGGAGTATGGAGATACGCAGTATTTT
CSARREYGDTQYF
>TRBJ2-1|-|TRBV19|TRBD2|16
TGTGCCAGTAGTATGCCTAGCGGGAGGGTTCGCAATGAGCAGTTCTTC
CASSMPSGRVRNEQFF
>TRBJ2-1|-|TRBV19|TRBD1|15
TGTGCCAGTAGCCAAAACAGGGGTTCCTACAATGAGCAGTTCTTC
CASSQNRGSYNEQFF
>TRBJ1-1|-|TRBV2|-|14
TGTGCCAGCATTGAGGGCAGGGGCCCTACTGAAGCTTTCTTT
CASIEGRGPTEAFF
>TRBJ1-5|once|TRBV19|-|14
TGTGCCACCATGACGGGGATTAGCAATCAGCCCCAGCATTTT
CATMTGISNQPQHF
>TRBJ2-1|-|TRBV27|-|12
TGTGCCAGCAGTAAATCTAGTAGGGAGCAGTTCTTC
CASSKSSREQFF
>TRBJ2-3|once|TRBV7-9|-|13
TGTGCCAGCAGCTCTGCGAGTCCAGATACGCAGTATTTT
CASSSASPDTQYF
>TRBJ2-5|-|TRBV28|TRBD2|17
TGTGCCAGCAGTACTCGGCTGGCGATAGCGGGTGGAGAGACCCAGTACTTC
CASSTRLAIAGGETQYF
>TRBJ2-3|-|TRBV29-1|TRBD1|18
TGCAGCGTTGAGTCTCCGGGACAGGGATCTACTAGCACAGATACGCAGTATTTT
CSVESPGQGSTSTDTQYF
>TRBJ2-7|-|TRBV10-3|TRBD2|14
TGTGCCATCAGGAGTAGCGGGAGCGGTTACGAGCAGTACTTC
CAIRSSGSGYEQYF
>TRBJ2-7|-|TRBV28|TRBD2|15
TGTGCCAGCAGTTATTTCGTAGCGGGAGCAGGAGAGCAGTACTTC
CASSYFVAGAGEQYF
>TRBJ2-7|-|TRBV18|TRBD1|12
TGTGCCAGCTCACCCCAGGGGGACGAGCAGTACTTC
CASSPQGDEQYF
>TRBJ1-1|-|TRBV30|-|13
TGTGCCTGGAGCGGACCACAGGTCACTGAAGCTTTCTTT
CAWSGPQVTEAFF
>TRBJ2-3|-|TRBV5-1|TRBD1|15
TGCGCCAGCAGCTTGGACAGGGGGGCGTTAGATACGCAGTATTTT
CASSLDRGALDTQYF
>TRBJ2-2|-|TRBV6-6|TRBD2|16
TGTGCCAGCAGTACCTGGACTAGCGGGAGAACCGGGGAGCTGTTTTTT
CASSTWTSGRTGELFF
>TRBJ2-2|-|TRBV10-2|-|14
TGCGCCAGCGGGTTGCGGGCGATGTCCGGGGAGCTGTTTTTT
CASGLRAMSGELFF
>TRBJ2-4|-|TRBV4-1|TRBD2|17
TGCGCCAGCAGTCTGGGGCCAGCGGGAGGTAACGGAAACATTCAGTACTTC
CASSLGPAGGNGNIQYF
>TRBJ2-7|few|TRBV5-4|-|12
TGTGCCAGCAGCACAGACCAATACGAGCAGTACTTC
CASSTDQYEQYF
>TRBJ2-3|-|TRBV18|-|17
TGTGCCAGCTCACCACCCCCCGGGACTCAGTACGAGGGTACGCAGTATTTT
CASSPPPGTQYEGTQYF
>TRBJ1-1|-|TRBV11-1|-|16
TGTGCCAGCAGCTTAGGTCGAGCCCAGGTAAACACTGAAGCTTTCTTT
CASSLGRAQVNTEAFF
>TRBJ2-7|-|TRBV15|-|16
TGTGCCACCAGCAGAGTCGACACGGGATGGGCCTACGAGCAGTACTTC
CATSRVDTGWAYEQYF
>TRBJ2-6|-|TRBV29-1|TRBD1|18
TGCAGCGTTGAAGGGACAGGACATAAACACTCTGGGGCCAACGTCCTGACTTTC
CSVEGTGHKHSGANVLTF
>TRBJ2-7|-|TRBV29-1|TRBD1|14
TGCAGCGTTACCACTAGCAGGGGGCCCTACGAGCAGTACTTC
CSVTTSRGPYEQYF
>TRBJ1-1|-|TRBV11-2|-|12
TGTGCCAGCAACTCCGGACAGACTGAAGCTTTCTTT
CASNSGQTEAFF
>TRBJ1-1|-|TRBV4-1|TRBD1|15
TGCGCCAGCAGCCAAGATCGACAGGGGAACACTGAAGCTTTCTTT
CASSQDRQGNTEAFF
>TRBJ1-5|-|TRBV20-1|-|11
TGCAGTGCTAGAACGGATCAGCCCCAGCATTTT
CSARTDQPQHF
>TRBJ2-1|-|TRBV12-5|-|11
TGTGCTAGTGGCCCCCCAGGGGAGCAGTTCTTC
CASGPPGEQFF
>TRBJ1-1|once|TRBV7-8|TRBD1|15
TGTGCCAGCAGCTTGACAGGGCTAGAGAACACTGAAGCTTTCTTT
CASSLTGLENTEAFF
>TRBJ2-5|-|TRBV27|TRBD2|16
TGTGCCAGCAGTACCCGGCTAGCGGGATCCCAAGAGACCCAGTACTTC
CASSTRLAGSQETQYF
>TRBJ2-7|-|TRBV5-1|-|13
TGCGCCAGCAAAGTCAGGGGCTCCTTCGAGCAGTACTTC
CASKVRGSFEQYF
>TRBJ2-3|-|TRBV7-3|TRBD2|17
TGTGCCAGCAGCTCCACTCCCAGCGGGAGGGCCCGAGATACGCAGTATTTT
CASSSTPSGRARDTQYF
>TRBJ2-1|-|TRBV19|-|13
TGTGCCAGTAGTATAGGGTCGAAGAGGGAGTGGTTCTTC
CASSIGSKREWFF
>TRBJ2-6|-|TRBV27|-|16
TGTGCCAGCAGTCGGTATTCAGGGAGGGGGGCCAACGTCCTGACTTTC
CASSRYSGRGANVLTF
>TRBJ2-2|-|TRBV29-1|TRBD2|14
TGCAGCGGGGGACTCGGGACTACCACCGGGGAGCTGTTTTTT
CSGGLGTTTGELFF
>TRBJ2-3|-|TRBV10-3|TRBD1|15
TGTGCCATCAGTGAGGGACAGGGGGACACAGATACGCAGTATTTT
CAISEGQGDTDTQYF
>TRBJ1-5|-|TRBV15|-|17
TGTGCCACCAGCAGAGGCAATACAGGGAATAGCAATCAGCCCCAGCATTTT
CATSRGNTGNSNQPQHF
>TRBJ1-5|-|TRBV6-5|TRBD1|13
TGTGCCAGCAGTTACGACAGGGATCAGCCCCAGCATTTT
CASSYDRDQPQHF
>TRBJ2-1|-|TRBV4-1|-|14
TGCGCCAGCAGCCAAGCGCGCACTGTTGATGAGCAGTTCTTC
CASSQARTVDEQFF
>TRBJ1-4|once|TRBV2|TRBD1|15
TGTGCCAGCAGCATCAACAGGGGGATGAGTGAAAAACTGTTTTTT
CASSINRGMSEKLFF